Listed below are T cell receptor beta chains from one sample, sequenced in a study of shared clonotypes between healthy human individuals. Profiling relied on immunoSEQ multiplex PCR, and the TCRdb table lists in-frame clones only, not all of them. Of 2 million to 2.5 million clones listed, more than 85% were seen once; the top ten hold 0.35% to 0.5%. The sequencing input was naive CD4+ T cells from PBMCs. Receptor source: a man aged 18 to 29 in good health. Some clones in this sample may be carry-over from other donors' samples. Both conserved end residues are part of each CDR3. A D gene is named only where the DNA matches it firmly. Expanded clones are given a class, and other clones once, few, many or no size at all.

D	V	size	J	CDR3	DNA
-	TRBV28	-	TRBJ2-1	CASSLRNEQFF	TGTGCCAGCAGTCTCAGGAATGAGCAGTTCTTC
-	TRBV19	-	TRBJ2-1	CASSNGGTTEQFF	TGTGCCAGTAGTAATGGCGGGACGACTGAGCAGTTCTTC
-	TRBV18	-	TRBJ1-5	CASSPRGRGNQPQHF	TGTGCCAGCTCACCACGAGGACGAGGGAATCAGCCCCAGCATTTT
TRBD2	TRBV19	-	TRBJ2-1	CASTRTSKATEQFF	TGTGCCAGTACGAGGACTAGCAAGGCCACTGAGCAGTTCTTC
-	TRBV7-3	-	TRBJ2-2	CASSLVRAGELFF	TGTGCCAGCAGCTTAGTCCGGGCCGGGGAGCTGTTTTTT
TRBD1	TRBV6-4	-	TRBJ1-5	CASTDRVGNQPQHF	TGTGCCAGCACCGACAGGGTGGGCAATCAGCCCCAGCATTTT
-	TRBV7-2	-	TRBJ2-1	CASSPEDSNSYNEQFF	TGTGCCAGCAGCCCTGAGGACTCGAACTCCTACAATGAGCAGTTCTTC
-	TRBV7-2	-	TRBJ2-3	CASTPTGLTDTQYF	TGTGCCAGCACCCCAACCGGCCTCACAGATACGCAGTATTTT
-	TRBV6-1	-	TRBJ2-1	CASSEVSRESVLFF	TGTGCCAGCAGTGAAGTAAGCAGGGAGTCGGTCTTGTTCTTC
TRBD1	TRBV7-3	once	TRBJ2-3	CASSRRQGSTDTQYF	TGTGCCAGCAGTCGCCGACAGGGATCCACAGATACGCAGTATTTT
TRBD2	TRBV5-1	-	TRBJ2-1	CASSLQPSGTYNEQFF	TGCGCCAGCAGCTTGCAACCCAGCGGGACCTACAATGAGCAGTTCTTC
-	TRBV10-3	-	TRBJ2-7	CAISEGIGTYEQYF	TGTGCCATCAGTGAGGGGATAGGAACCTACGAGCAGTACTTC
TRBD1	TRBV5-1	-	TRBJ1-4	CASSLGGTGNEKLFF	TGCGCCAGCAGCTTGGGAGGGACAGGGAATGAAAAACTGTTTTTT
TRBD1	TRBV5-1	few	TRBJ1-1	CASSLGRGTEAFF	TGCGCCAGCAGCTTGGGCAGGGGGACTGAAGCTTTCTTT
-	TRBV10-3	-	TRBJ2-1	CAISQKDEQFF	TGTGCCATCAGCCAGAAGGATGAGCAGTTCTTC
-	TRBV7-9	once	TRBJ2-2	CASSLRGVDRADTGELFF	TGTGCCAGCAGCTTACGGGGGGTCGACAGGGCGGACACCGGGGAGCTGTTTTTT
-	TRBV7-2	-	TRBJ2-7	CASTRQTGTYEQYF	TGTGCCAGCACCCGGCAGACGGGGACCTACGAGCAGTACTTC
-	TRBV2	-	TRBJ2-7	CASSPTASYEQYF	TGTGCCAGCAGCCCCACAGCTTCCTACGAGCAGTACTTC
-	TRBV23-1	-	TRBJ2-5	CASSPETQYF	TGCGCCAGCAGCCCGGAGACCCAGTACTTC
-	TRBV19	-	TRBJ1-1	CASSVWTSNTEAFF	TGTGCCAGTAGTGTCTGGACATCCAACACTGAAGCTTTCTTT
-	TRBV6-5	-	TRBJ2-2	CASSYSKRGNTGELFF	TGTGCCAGCAGTTACTCGAAACGCGGGAACACCGGGGAGCTGTTTTTT
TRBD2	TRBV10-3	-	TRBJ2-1	CAISELAGVGGNEQFF	TGTGCCATCAGTGAGCTAGCGGGAGTCGGGGGCAATGAGCAGTTCTTC
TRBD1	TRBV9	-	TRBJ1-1	CASSVDVRGSSEAFF	TGTGCCAGCAGCGTAGACGTCAGGGGGTCTTCTGAAGCTTTCTTT
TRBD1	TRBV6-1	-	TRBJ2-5	CASRTTGIETQYF	TGTGCCAGCAGGACGACAGGGATTGAGACCCAGTACTTC
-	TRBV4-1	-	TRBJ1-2	CASSPRNGRGNYGYTF	TGCGCCAGCAGCCCGCGAAATGGACGAGGTAACTATGGCTACACCTTC
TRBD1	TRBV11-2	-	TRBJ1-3	CASSLRGQGMTTIYF	TGTGCCAGCAGCTTAAGGGGACAGGGGATGACCACCATATATTTT